Listed below are T cell receptor beta chains from one sample, sequenced in a study of CD8+CD57+ T cells in acquired aplastic anemia. In TCRdb, the reads were re-called with MiXCR into one record per CDR3 protein. This table holds over 150,000 distinct CDR3 sequences, 71% found once. What was sequenced was sorted CD4+, CD8+, or CD8+CD57+ T cells (not recorded which) from PBMCs. Receptors originate from a human donor with aplastic anemia. Both conserved end residues are part of each CDR3. A D gene is named only where the DNA matches it firmly. The size of a clone is reported for some rows only, either as once, few or many, or as a class for expanded clones.

V,J,D,size,DNA,CDR3
TRBV7-2,TRBJ2-5,-,-,TGTGCCAGCAGCTTTGGTATTGGTGGAGGGACCCCGTACTTC,CASSFGIGGGTPYF
TRBV19,TRBJ2-2,-,-,TGTGCCAGTAATTTGAACACCGGGGGGCTGTTTTTT,CASNLNTGGLFF
TRBV7-9,TRBJ2-2,-,-,TGTGCTAGCAGCACCAACACCGTGGAGCTGTTTTTT,CASSTNTVELFF
TRBV2,TRBJ2-7,-,-,TGTGCCAGCATATCCGGGGGCTACGAGCAGTACTTC,CASISGGYEQYF
TRBV12-3/TRBV12-4,TRBJ2-3,TRBD1,-,TGTGCCAGCAGCCTAACCCTGACAGGGAGCACAGATACGCAGTATTTT,CASSLTLTGSTDTQYF
TRBV9,TRBJ2-3,TRBD2,-,TGTGCCAGCAGCCCCCGACTAGCGGGAGCAGATACGCAGTATTTT,CASSPRLAGADTQYF
TRBV5-1,TRBJ2-1,-,-,TGCGCCAGCAGCCTAGGGGCGGCCAATGAGCAGTTCTTC,CASSLGAANEQFF
TRBV2,TRBJ2-7,-,-,TGTGCCAGCAGTGGATATAATGGACCGTACTCCGCCCGGGAGCAGTACTTC,CASSGYNGPYSAREQYF
TRBV7-9,TRBJ2-7,-,few,TGTGCCAGCAGCTTACGAGGCGAGCAGTACTTC,CASSLRGEQYF
TRBV6-4,TRBJ2-3,TRBD2,medium-sized,TGTGCCAGCAGTGACTCGCGGGGGGGCACAGATACGCAGTATTTT,CASSDSRGGTDTQYF
TRBV7-3,TRBJ2-5,-,few,TGTGCCAGCAGCGTCGGACCTCGGGGGGAGACCCAGTACTTC,CASSVGPRGETQYF
TRBV7-6,TRBJ2-5,-,-,TGTGCCAGCAGCTCCAATACCGACAGCAATTCGTTACGACAGCAAGAGACCCAGTACTTC,CASSSNTDSNSLRQQETQYF
TRBV29-1,TRBJ1-2,-,-,TGCAGCGCTGGGGGGGTGACACGGGATGGCTACACCTTC,CSAGGVTRDGYTF
TRBV11-1,TRBJ1-1,-,-,TGTGCCAGCAGCTTGACCACGAACACTGAAGCTTTCTTT,CASSLTTNTEAFF
TRBV5-6,TRBJ1-2,TRBD1,-,TGTGCCAGCAGGCCGGGGACAGGGGCTGGCTACACCTTC,CASRPGTGAGYTF
TRBV5-4,TRBJ2-7,-,once,TGTGCCAGCAGCCGGGACCTGATAATCTACGAGCAGTACTTC,CASSRDLIIYEQYF
TRBV20-1,TRBJ2-7,-,-,TGCAGTGCTAGAAGCCCACAGGGTTTCCTCGAGCAGTACTTC,CSARSPQGFLEQYF
TRBV7-8,TRBJ1-1,-,-,TGTGCCAGCAGCTTAGTTGTGGGGAGGGCGAACACTGAAGCTTTCTTT,CASSLVVGRANTEAFF
TRBV6-5,TRBJ2-5,-,-,TGTGCCAGCAGTTACTCGACTCAGGGTCAAGAGACCCAGTACTTC,CASSYSTQGQETQYF
TRBV7-3,TRBJ2-7,-,-,TGTGCCAGCAGCCCGGGTGGCGGGGCGACCCCCGAGCAGTACTTC,CASSPGGGATPEQYF
TRBV7-9,TRBJ2-3,TRBD2,once,TGTGCCAGCGTTTCCGTAGGGCGGGGGAGACCAGATACGCAGTATTTT,CASVSVGRGRPDTQYF
TRBV2,TRBJ2-7,-,-,TGTGCCAGCATGTTGGTCGAGCAGTACTTC,CASMLVEQYF
TRBV2,TRBJ2-7,TRBD1,-,TGTGCCAGCACCTCAAGTGTAGGGACAGGGGTCTACGAGCAGTACTTC,CASTSSVGTGVYEQYF
TRBV27,TRBJ2-6,-,-,TGTGCCAGCAGTTTTCTGGGGGCGCAAGGGGCCAACGTCCTGACTTTC,CASSFLGAQGANVLTF
TRBV19,TRBJ2-7,-,once,TGTGCCAGTAGTATCCGGGCCGACTCCTGGGAGCAGTACTTC,CASSIRADSWEQYF
TRBV2,TRBJ2-6,-,-,TGTGCCAGCAGTGAGGGAACTGGGGCCAACGTCCTGACTTTC,CASSEGTGANVLTF
TRBV24-1,TRBJ2-1,TRBD2,-,TGTGCCACCAGCGGCGGGGGAGGATACAATGAGCAGTTCTTC,CATSGGGGYNEQFF
TRBV25-1,TRBJ2-2,TRBD1,-,TGTGCCAGCAGTGACTCAAAGGACAGGGCAACAGGGGAGCTGTTTTTT,CASSDSKDRATGELFF
TRBV5-6,TRBJ1-1,-,-,TGTGCCAGCAGCTTTCCAGTGAACACTGAAGCTTTCTTT,CASSFPVNTEAFF
TRBV15,TRBJ2-3,TRBD2,-,TGTGCCACCAGCAGAGATAGAGCGGGGGGGCGGGGATCAGATACGCAGTATTTT,CATSRDRAGGRGSDTQYF
TRBV9,TRBJ2-2,TRBD2,-,TGTGCCAGCAGCGTTACTAGCGGGAGGGGTCGGACCGGGGAGCTGTTTTTT,CASSVTSGRGRTGELFF
TRBV25-1,TRBJ1-1,-,-,TGTGCCAGCAGTGATTCAGGGAGAGCTTTCTTT,CASSDSGRAFF
TRBV20-1,TRBJ2-7,TRBD2,-,TGCAGTGCTCTGGTGACTAGCCGGCGCTACGAGCAGTACTTC,CSALVTSRRYEQYF
TRBV6-6,TRBJ1-1,-,-,TGTGCCAGCAGTTACGCAGGAATGAACACTGAAGCTTTCTTT,CASSYAGMNTEAFF
TRBV10-2,TRBJ2-7,TRBD1,few,TGCGCCAGCAGCACAGGGACAGGGAGATACGAGCAGTACTTC,CASSTGTGRYEQYF
TRBV20-1,TRBJ2-2,TRBD2,few,TGCAGTGGGACTAGCGGGAACACCGGGGAGCTGTTTTTT,CSGTSGNTGELFF
TRBV24-1,TRBJ2-1,TRBD2,many,TGTGCCACCAGTTATGCGGGAGACAACTACAATGAGCAGTTCTTC,CATSYAGDNYNEQFF
TRBV19,TRBJ1-2,-,once,TGTGCCAGTAGTGTAGCCTTGGCCTATGGCTACACCTTC,CASSVALAYGYTF
TRBV6-4,TRBJ2-3,-,-,TGTGCCAGCAGTGACCGTTCTAGCGGTTCAGGGGAAGATACGCAGTATTTT,CASSDRSSGSGEDTQYF
TRBV20-1,TRBJ2-5,TRBD1,-,TGCAGTGCCCAAACAGGGGCAGAGACCCAGTACTTC,CSAQTGAETQYF
TRBV5-5,TRBJ2-3,-,-,TGTGCCAGCAGCTTAGACGAATGGGTCGATACGCAGTATTTT,CASSLDEWVDTQYF
TRBV5-5,TRBJ2-5,-,-,TGTGCCAGCAGCTTAGCCGAATCTGGGACCCAGTACTTC,CASSLAESGTQYF
TRBV6-6,TRBJ1-1,TRBD1,-,TGTGCCAGCAGTGAACTCGACAGGGCGAACACTGAAGCTTTCTTT,CASSELDRANTEAFF
TRBV9,TRBJ2-5,-,many,TGTGCCAGCAGCTCCTCGTTGGAGACCCAGTACTTC,CASSSSLETQYF
TRBV2,TRBJ1-5,TRBD1,once,TGTGCCAGCAGTCAGTGGGGGACAGTGGCTCAGCCCCAGCATTTT,CASSQWGTVAQPQHF